This note documents a single T cell receptor (beta chain) sequence. Its antigen remains unidentified. Every participating donor contributed approximately 10 milliliters of peripheral blood through a draw. The sample belongs to a study of blood T cells in healthy people across ages. Study-level background: For every two T cells, template switching captured about one barcoded beta molecule.

General study findings and limits: Because donor CMV status was unknown, expanded clonotype changes were possibly confounded.

A J-beta primer mix and a sample-barcoded 5' primer were used in a second PCR of about 7 to 12 cycles. Using its own MiXCR run on the 5' RACE reads, TCRdb lists one record per CDR3 protein. The repertoire holds roughly 1.9 million distinct CDR3 sequences, more than 35% seen once, with roughly 23% in the top ten. Input material: blood. The source is a human donor in good health.

CDR3 nucleotides: TGCAGTGCTTCTACCGCGACAGTAGGCTATGGCTACACCTTC. Translated, it gives CSASTATVGYGYTF. This rearrangement joins TRBV20-1 to TRBJ1-2, with D possibly TRBD1 on 5 matching bases. The germline CDR1 and CDR2 sequences are DFQATT and SNEGSKA (reference sequence). Trimming cost V 5 bases and J 4 bases, with 17 bases left between them. This CDR3 comprises 14 residues.